The clone carrying this T cell receptor beta chain was recorded a few times. Its antigen is not known. This sample stems from a study of CD8 T cells in ankylosing spondylitis. Whole-study findings and limits: Characteristic of ankylosing spondylitis blood, it appeared, was a TCR beta motif comprising several highly homologous variants. CD8+ by phenotype, disease-linked clones were relatively rare in peripheral blood. The authors reported significant enrichment of disease-linked clones in matched ankylosing spondylitis synovial fluid.

The authors made TCR beta libraries by quantitative 5'-RACE with molecular barcodes. MiXCR, applied by TCRdb to the 5' RACE reads, yields one record per CDR3 protein. The sample records about 700,000 distinct CDR3 sequences, around 20% being singletons. This CDR3 has 13 residues. Per the germline V gene, CDR1 is SGDLS and CDR2 is YYNGEE. V gave up 4 bases and J gave up 8 bases; unmatched junction bases: 4. Sequencing input: blood, either unsorted or a sorted T cell fraction (not recorded which). The genes are TRBV9 and TRBJ2-1; 9 nucleotides agree with TRBD2. This receptor was identified in a male donor with ankylosing spondylitis. Here the CDR3 DNA reads TGTGCCAGCAGCCTGCGACTAGCGGATGAGCAGTTCTTC. It codes for CASSLRLADEQFF.